The TCR beta chain under discussion was sequenced for a study of molecular identifiers for immune sequencing clone quantification. A few counts support this clonotype. Its antigen is unknown. TCRdb reprocessed the PCR reads with MiXCR, giving one entry per CDR3 protein. The table includes fewer than 350,000 distinct CDR3 sequences, about 22% detected once. Study-level points and caveats: Sizes of clones that are highly expanded could be underestimated (if identical TCR molecules share a barcode).

The material sequenced was naive CD8+ T cells from blood, with Jurkat cell RNA spiked in. The sample's subset: FACS-sorted CD8+CD4-CCR7+CD45RA+ naive T cells. The sequence was collected from a human donor in good health. Some libraries in this study had Jurkat cell RNA spiked in.

CDR3 amino acids: CASSWAEGSGELFF. CDR3 in DNA: TGTGCCAGCAGTTGGGCCGAGGGGTCGGGGGAGCTGTTTTTT. The chain couples TRBV27 to TRBJ2-2, with D tentatively TRBD1 or TRBD2 (5 bases each). Germline assignment: CDR1 MNHEY and CDR2 SMNVEV (reference sequence). Trimming cost V 4 bases and J 8 bases, with 14 bases left between them. The CDR3 is made up of 14 amino acids.